The 21 T cell receptor beta chains reported below all come from one sample, sequenced in a study of T cells after yellow fever vaccination. TCRdb processed the 5' RACE reads anew with MiXCR; each CDR3 protein has one entry. Altogether 610,000 or so distinct CDR3 sequences are present, 9% to 15% being singletons, with the ten largest covering 15%. The sequencing used PBMCs, collected on the day of the yellow fever booster vaccination. The receptors shown here come from a man in his thirties or forties who received the YFV17D yellow fever vaccine.

This clonotype has a handful of counts. The rearrangement uses TRBV4-3 and TRBJ2-5; TRBD2 might be the D (5 bases). V lost 1 base to trimming and J lost 5 bases, with 14 bases between them. Germline CDR1 LGHNA, CDR2 YSLEER. The CDR3 has 15 residues. This chain's CDR3 is CASSQGAQRQETQYF. DNA for the CDR3: TGCGCCAGCAGCCAAGGAGCTCAGCGGCAGGAGACCCAGTACTTC.

This chain links TRBV5-1 with TRBJ2-3; 13 bases fit TRBD2. Germline lookup yields CDR1 SGHRS and CDR2 YFSETQ. This CDR3 is built from 20 residues. V lost 4 bases and J lost 2; bases outside the gene matches: 16. The CDR3 sequence: CASSIMGPLGLAGVTDTQYF. The CDR3 coding sequence is TGCGCCAGCAGCATCATGGGTCCCCTAGGACTAGCGGGGGTCACAGATACGCAGTATTTT. Supplemented by reference TRBV5-1 and TRBJ2-3, the full variable domain reads KAGVTQTPRYLIKTRGQQVTLSCSPISGHRSVSWYQQTPGQGLQFLFEYFSETQRNKGNFPGRFSGRQFSNSRSEMNVSTLELGDSALYLCASSIMGPLGLAGVTDTQYFGPGTRLTVL.

This clonotype was detected only a few times. The chain uses TRBV10-3 and TRBJ2-5; TRBD2 might be the D (6 bases). This CDR3 has 13 amino acids. The germline V gene encodes CDR1 ENHRY and CDR2 SYGVKD. With 8 bases removed from V and 4 bases from J, the gap between germline ends came to 14 bases. The CDR3 region is CAIGGDLGETQYF. In DNA form, the CDR3 reads TGTGCCATCGGCGGGGATTTAGGAGAGACCCAGTACTTC.

This chain uses TRBV10-3 with TRBJ1-1; D possibly corresponds to TRBD1 (5 bases). The CDR3 is 12 residues long. The germline gives CDR1 ENHRY, CDR2 SYGVKD. V lost 6 bases to trimming and J lost 6 bases, with 11 bases between them. CDR3 region: CAISSRDAEAFF. The DNA for the CDR3 is TGTGCCATCAGCAGCCGGGACGCTGAAGCTTTCTTT.

This clonotype was seen ten or more times. This rearrangement joins TRBV29-1 to TRBJ2-3, with D unclear. V shed 0 bases and J shed 6 bases, with 10 bases lying between them. The germline gives CDR1 SQVTM, CDR2 ANQGSEA. The CDR3 runs 13 residues. CDR3 in DNA: TGCAGCGTTGAAGATACCGGTACTGATACGCAGTATTTT. It is translated as CSVEDTGTDTQYF.

The chain carries TRBV5-1 and TRBJ2-7, with 7 bases fitting TRBD1. The J segment lost 3 bases and the V segment lost 0 bases, leaving 6 bases of the junction unmatched. The CDR3 extends over 15 amino acids. In germline, CDR1 is SGHRS, CDR2 YFSETQ. CDR3 in amino acids: CASSLETGAVYEQYF. DNA of the CDR3: TGCGCCAGCAGCTTGGAAACAGGGGCTGTCTACGAGCAGTACTTC.

As to this clonotype: Just one base apart from a much larger clone, this may be a read error. The chain joins TRBV7-2 to TRBJ2-7, with 9 bases aligning to TRBD1. Germline-derived CDR1 and CDR2 are SGHTA and FQGNSA. The CDR3 has 13 residues. V gave up 5 bases and J gave up 9 bases; unmatched junction bases: 8. The CDR3 sequence: CASSRDREGGQYF. The CDR3 region has the DNA TGTGCCAGCAGCCGGGACAGGGAGGGCGGGCAGTACTTC.

This clonotype was observed a handful of times. The genes are TRBV6-2 or TRBV6-3 and TRBJ1-2; D gene unclear. The CDR3 spans 12 residues. Deletions cut 6 bases from V and 5 bases from J, with 10 bases between. Germline lookup yields CDR1 MNHEY and CDR2 SVGEGT. CDR3 residues: CASSQTAYGYTF. DNA for the CDR3: TGTGCCAGCAGCCAGACGGCATATGGCTACACCTTC.

This clonotype was seen more than once but under ten times. V and J are TRBV30 and TRBJ1-2, with unresolved D. Germline V CDR1 and CDR2: GTSNPN, SVGIG (reference sequence). The CDR3 length is 13 residues. The V gene lost 2 bases and the J gene lost 4 bases, with 11 bases spanning the gap. The CDR3 reads CAWSLSRSYGYTF. CDR3 in DNA: TGTGCCTGGAGTCTAAGCCGGTCCTATGGCTACACCTTC.

This clonotype has a handful of counts. The chain is built from TRBV6-5 and TRBJ1-1; no clear D gene. Trimming took off 2 bases at V and 1 base at J, with 8 bases between the two ends. The CDR3 is 14 residues long. From germline, CDR1 is MNHEY and CDR2 SVGAGI. CDR3 sequence: CASSYNWQNTEAFF. The CDR3 DNA reads TGTGCCAGCAGTTACAACTGGCAGAACACTGAAGCTTTCTTT.

CDR3 region: CASSLVPLNNEQFF. CDR3 in DNA: TGTGCCAGCAGCTTAGTCCCGTTGAACAATGAGCAGTTCTTC. V usage is TRBV7-9 and J usage is TRBJ2-1; D remains ambiguous. Germline V lookup: CDR1 SEHNR, CDR2 FQNEAQ (reference sequence). This CDR3 comprises 14 residues. V lost 1 base, J lost 5 bases, and 9 bases lay in between.

The chain recombines TRBV3-1 with TRBJ2-1, with TRBD2 matching over 11 bases. Germline V gene sequence: CDR1 LGHDT, CDR2 YNNKEL (reference sequence). The CDR3 spans 18 residues. J gave up 4 bases and V 11 bases, and 19 bases lay outside the gene matches. CDR3 DNA sequence: TGTGCCTGCTGCCAAGTCTCCCCCCGGACTAGCGGGTACAATGAGCAGTTCTTC. Translated: CACCQVSPRTSGYNEQFF.

Many counts were recorded for this clonotype. The genes are TRBV20-1 and TRBJ1-1, with TRBD1 as a possible D gene (5 bases). The CDR3 totals 13 residues. V was cut by 6 bases and J by 6 bases, with 17 bases left in between. The V gene's germline CDR1 is DFQATT and CDR2 SNEGSKA (reference sequence). CDR3 in amino acids: CSASGLERPEAFF. The CDR3 DNA reads as TGCAGTGCCTCGGGACTCGAACGCCCTGAAGCTTTCTTT.

The chain couples TRBV30 to TRBJ2-7, with 7 bases identical to TRBD1. The V gene's germline CDR1 is GTSNPN and CDR2 SVGIG (reference sequence). J lost 1 base, V lost 5 bases, and 5 bases had no gene match. The CDR3 runs to 13 residues. The CDR3 coding sequence is TGTGCCTGGGCCCGGACAGGTTCCTACGAGCAGTACTTC. It is translated as CAWARTGSYEQYF.

The CDR3 here is CASSLEIASDEQFF. The CDR3 DNA follows: TGTGCCAGCAGCTTAGAGATAGCCAGCGATGAGCAGTTCTTC. The chain recombines TRBV13 with TRBJ2-1; D unclear. Germline CDR1 PRHDT, CDR2 FYEKMQ (reference sequence). The V end was cut by 1 base, the J end by 8 bases, with 12 bases between. This CDR3 is 14 amino acids long.

The gene calls are TRBV5-1 and TRBJ1-1; D possibly corresponds to TRBD1 (6 bases). CDR3 length: 15 residues. The V gene's germline CDR1 is SGHRS and CDR2 YFSETQ. V was shortened by 4 bases and J by 6 bases, with 19 bases between the two germline ends. CDR3 nucleotide sequence: TGCGCCAGCAGCGTGATGGACAGTGGGAGTTCTGAAGCTTTCTTT. Its translation is CASSVMDSGSSEAFF.

This chain links TRBV5-1 with TRBJ2-3, with 7 bases aligning to TRBD1. The CDR3 contains 15 residues. V was pared by 2 bases and J by 3 bases, with 6 bases of the junction left unmatched. Germline CDR1 reads SGHRS; CDR2 reads YFSETQ. The DNA for the CDR3 is TGCGCCAGCAGCTTTAGTCACAGGGGTACAGATACGCAGTATTTT. Its translation: CASSFSHRGTDTQYF.

The sample holds many counts of this clonotype. The chain carries TRBV4-3 and TRBJ1-6; TRBD1 matches at 8 bases. Trimming cost V 2 bases and J 9 bases; bases outside gene matches: 6. CDR1 LGHNA and CDR2 YSLEER come from the germline V gene. The CDR3 has 15 residues. CDR3 region: CASSQTGGGGSPLHF. The DNA for the CDR3 is TGCGCCAGCAGCCAAACAGGGGGAGGAGGTTCACCCCTCCACTTT.

This clonotype was detected many times. This chain links TRBV5-1 with TRBJ2-1; D call uncertain. In germline, CDR1 is SGHRS, CDR2 YFSETQ. The CDR3 is made up of 14 amino acids. Trimming pared 0 bases from V and 7 bases from J, leaving 11 bases between. Here the CDR3 reads CASSLVIAGNEQFF. CDR3 bases: TGCGCCAGCAGCTTGGTAATTGCCGGGAATGAGCAGTTCTTC.

This clonotype was recorded a few times. This chain uses TRBV15 with TRBJ1-5, with 9 bases that match TRBD1. The CDR3 has 15 amino acids. V was clipped by 1 base and J by 6 bases; unmatched bases: 4. Germline CDR1 and CDR2: LNHNV and YYDKDF (reference sequence). The DNA of the CDR3 is TGTGCCACCAGCAGAGGAACAGGGGGCAGTCAGCCCCAGCATTTT. This codes for CATSRGTGGSQPQHF.

V gene TRBV5-1 combines with J gene TRBJ2-7; 11 bases are a match to TRBD2. Germline-derived CDR1 and CDR2 are SGHRS and YFSETQ. V was clipped by 7 bases and J by 4 bases; unmatched bases: 10. The CDR3 is 15 residues long. CDR3 loop: CASATLAGGLYEQYF. For the CDR3, the DNA is TGCGCCAGCGCCACTCTAGCGGGAGGATTATACGAGCAGTACTTC.